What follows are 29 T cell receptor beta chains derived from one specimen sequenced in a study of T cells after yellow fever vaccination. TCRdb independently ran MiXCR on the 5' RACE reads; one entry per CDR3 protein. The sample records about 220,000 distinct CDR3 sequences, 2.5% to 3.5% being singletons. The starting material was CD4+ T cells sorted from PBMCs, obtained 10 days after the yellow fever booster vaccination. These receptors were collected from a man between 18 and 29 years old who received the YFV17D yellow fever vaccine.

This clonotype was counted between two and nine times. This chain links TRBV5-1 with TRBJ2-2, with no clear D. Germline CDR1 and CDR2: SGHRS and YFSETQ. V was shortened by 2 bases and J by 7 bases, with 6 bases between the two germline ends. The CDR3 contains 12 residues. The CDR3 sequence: CASSLNNGELFF. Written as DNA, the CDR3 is TGCGCCAGCAGCTTAAATAACGGGGAGCTGTTTTTT.

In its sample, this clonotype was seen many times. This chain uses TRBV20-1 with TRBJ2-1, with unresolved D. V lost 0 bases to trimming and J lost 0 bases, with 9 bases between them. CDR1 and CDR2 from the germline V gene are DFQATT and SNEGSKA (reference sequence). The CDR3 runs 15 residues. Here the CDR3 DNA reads TGCAGTGCTAGAGAGTTCCGGTACTCCTACAATGAGCAGTTCTTC. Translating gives CSAREFRYSYNEQFF.

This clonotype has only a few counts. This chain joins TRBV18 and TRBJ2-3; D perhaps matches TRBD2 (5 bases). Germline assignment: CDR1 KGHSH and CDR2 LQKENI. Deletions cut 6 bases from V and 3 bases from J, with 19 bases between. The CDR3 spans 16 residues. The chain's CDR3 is CASSQVGAADTDTQYF. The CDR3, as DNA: TGTGCCAGCTCTCAGGTCGGAGCGGCTGATACAGATACGCAGTATTTT. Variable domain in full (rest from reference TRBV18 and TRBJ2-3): NAGVMQNPRHLVRRRGQEARLRCSPMKGHSHVYWYRQLPEEGLKFMVYLQKENIIDESGMPKERFSAEFPKEGPSILRIQQVVRGDSAAYFCASSQVGAADTDTQYFGPGTRLTVL.

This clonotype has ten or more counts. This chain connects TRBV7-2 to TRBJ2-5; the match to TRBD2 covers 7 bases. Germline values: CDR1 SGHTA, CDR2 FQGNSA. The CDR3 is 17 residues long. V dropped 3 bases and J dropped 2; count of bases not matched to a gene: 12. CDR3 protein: CASSFVGGGGGQETQYF. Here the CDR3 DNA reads TGTGCCAGCAGCTTCGTGGGTGGTGGCGGGGGACAAGAGACCCAGTACTTC.

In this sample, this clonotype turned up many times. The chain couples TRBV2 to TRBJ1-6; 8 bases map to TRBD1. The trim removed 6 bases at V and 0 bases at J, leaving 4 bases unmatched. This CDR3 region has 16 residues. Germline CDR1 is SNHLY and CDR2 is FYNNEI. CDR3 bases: TGTGCCAGCAGCTGGACAGGGAGCTCCTATAATTCACCCCTCCACTTT. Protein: CASSWTGSSYNSPLHF.

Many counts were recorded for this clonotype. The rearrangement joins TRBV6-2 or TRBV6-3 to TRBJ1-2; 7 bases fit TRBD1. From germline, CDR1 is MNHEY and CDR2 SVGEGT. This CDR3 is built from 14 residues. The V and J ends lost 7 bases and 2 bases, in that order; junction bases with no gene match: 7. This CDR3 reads CASTEPRGNYGYTF. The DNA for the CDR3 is TGTGCCAGCACCGAACCCAGGGGGAACTATGGCTACACCTTC.

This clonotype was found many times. The CDR3 sequence is CASSPGISDTQYF. CDR3 DNA sequence: TGTGCCAGCAGCCCAGGGATTTCGGATACGCAGTATTTT. This chain uses TRBV11-2 with TRBJ2-3, with D possibly matching TRBD1 (5 bases). CDR3 size: 13 residues. The germline CDR1 and CDR2 sequences are SGHAT and FQNNGV. Trimming removed 5 bases at V and 6 bases at J, with 12 bases between. Variable domain in full (rest from reference TRBV11-2 and TRBJ2-3): EAGVAQSPRYKIIEKRQSVAFWCNPISGHATLYWYQQILGQGPKLLIQFQNNGVVDDSQLPKDRFSAERLKGVDSTLKIQPAKLEDSAVYLCASSPGISDTQYFGPGTRLTVL.

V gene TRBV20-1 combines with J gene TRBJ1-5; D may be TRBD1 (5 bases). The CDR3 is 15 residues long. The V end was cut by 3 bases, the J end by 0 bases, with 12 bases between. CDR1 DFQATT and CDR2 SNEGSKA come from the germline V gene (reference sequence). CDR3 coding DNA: TGCAGTGCTAGCCTACAGGATAATAGCAATCAGCCCCAGCATTTT. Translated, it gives CSASLQDNSNQPQHF.

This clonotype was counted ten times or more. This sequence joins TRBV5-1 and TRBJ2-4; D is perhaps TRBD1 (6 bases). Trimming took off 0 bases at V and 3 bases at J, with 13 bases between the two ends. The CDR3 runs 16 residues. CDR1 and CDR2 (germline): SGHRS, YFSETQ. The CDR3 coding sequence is TGCGCCAGCAGCTTGGATGGTTTCAGGGGCAAAAACATTCAGTACTTC. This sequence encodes CASSLDGFRGKNIQYF.

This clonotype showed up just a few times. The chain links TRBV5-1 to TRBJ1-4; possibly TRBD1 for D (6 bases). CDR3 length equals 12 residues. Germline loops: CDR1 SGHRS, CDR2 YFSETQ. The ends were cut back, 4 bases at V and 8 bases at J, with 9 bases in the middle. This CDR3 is CASSPQGEKLFF. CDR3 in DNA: TGCGCCAGCAGCCCCCAGGGGGAAAAACTGTTTTTT.

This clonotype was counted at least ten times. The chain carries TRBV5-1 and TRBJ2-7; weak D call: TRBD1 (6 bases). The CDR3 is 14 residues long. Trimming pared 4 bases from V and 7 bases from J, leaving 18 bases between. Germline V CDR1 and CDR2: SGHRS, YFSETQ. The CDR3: CASSRPTDSPEQYF. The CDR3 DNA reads TGCGCCAGCAGCCGACCTACGGACAGCCCTGAGCAGTACTTC.

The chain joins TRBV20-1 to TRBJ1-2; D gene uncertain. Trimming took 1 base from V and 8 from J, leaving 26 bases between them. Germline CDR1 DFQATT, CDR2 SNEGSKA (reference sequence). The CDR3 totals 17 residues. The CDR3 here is CSARVSGSVPPVRGYTF. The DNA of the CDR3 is TGCAGTGCTAGAGTATCCGGGTCAGTTCCTCCCGTTCGGGGCTACACCTTC.

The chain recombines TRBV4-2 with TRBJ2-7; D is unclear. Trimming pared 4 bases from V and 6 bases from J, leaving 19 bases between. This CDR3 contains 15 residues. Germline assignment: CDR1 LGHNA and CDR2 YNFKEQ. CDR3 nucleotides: TGTGCCAGCAGCCGTCGGGCCTTGGATGGGGTCGAGCAGTACTTC. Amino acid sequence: CASSRRALDGVEQYF.

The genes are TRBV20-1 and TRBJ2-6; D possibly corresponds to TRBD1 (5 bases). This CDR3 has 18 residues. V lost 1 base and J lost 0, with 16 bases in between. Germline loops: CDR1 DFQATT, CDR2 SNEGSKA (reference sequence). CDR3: CSARGWEQAFSGANVLTF. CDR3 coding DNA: TGCAGTGCTAGAGGCTGGGAACAGGCATTCTCTGGGGCCAACGTCCTGACTTTC.

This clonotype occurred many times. CDR3 in DNA: TGCGCCAGCAGCCGGAGACAGGGCGACCAAGAGACCCAGTACTTC. This encodes CASSRRQGDQETQYF. The chain combines TRBV5-1 with TRBJ2-5, with 7 nucleotides matching TRBD1. J was trimmed by 0 bases and V by 4 bases; bases with no gene match: 6. The CDR3 length is 15 residues. CDR1 SGHRS and CDR2 YFSETQ come from the germline V gene.

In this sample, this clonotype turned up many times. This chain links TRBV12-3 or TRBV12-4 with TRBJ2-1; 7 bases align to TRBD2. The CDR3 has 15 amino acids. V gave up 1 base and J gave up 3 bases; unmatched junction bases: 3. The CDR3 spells CASSLGVAGYNEQFF. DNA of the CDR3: TGTGCCAGCAGTTTAGGGGTAGCGGGCTACAATGAGCAGTTCTTC.

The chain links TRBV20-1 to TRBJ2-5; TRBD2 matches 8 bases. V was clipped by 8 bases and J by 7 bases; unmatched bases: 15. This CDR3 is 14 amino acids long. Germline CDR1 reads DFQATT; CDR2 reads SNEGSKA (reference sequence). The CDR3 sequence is CSLERGPGGRTQYF. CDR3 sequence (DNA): TGCAGTTTGGAGCGGGGGCCGGGGGGGCGGACCCAGTACTTC.

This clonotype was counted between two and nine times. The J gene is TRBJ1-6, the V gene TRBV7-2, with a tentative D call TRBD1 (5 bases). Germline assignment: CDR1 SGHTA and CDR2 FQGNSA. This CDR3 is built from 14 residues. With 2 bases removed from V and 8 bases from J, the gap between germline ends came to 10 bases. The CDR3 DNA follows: TGTGCCAGCAGCTTACCTTTAGGGGATTCACCCCTCCACTTT. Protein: CASSLPLGDSPLHF.

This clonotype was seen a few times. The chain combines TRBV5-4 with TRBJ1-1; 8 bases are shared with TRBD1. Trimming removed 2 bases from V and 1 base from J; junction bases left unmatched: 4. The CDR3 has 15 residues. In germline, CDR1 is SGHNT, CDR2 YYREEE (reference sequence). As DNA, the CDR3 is TGTGCCAGCAGCTTAGGGGACAGGTCGAACACTGAAGCTTTCTTT. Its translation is CASSLGDRSNTEAFF.

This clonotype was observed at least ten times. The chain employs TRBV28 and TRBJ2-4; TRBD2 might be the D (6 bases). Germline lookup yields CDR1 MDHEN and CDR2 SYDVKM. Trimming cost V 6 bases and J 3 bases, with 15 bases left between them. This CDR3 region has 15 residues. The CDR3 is CASSQPPGGKNIQYF. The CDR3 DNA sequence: TGTGCCAGCAGCCAGCCCCCCGGGGGCAAAAACATTCAGTACTTC. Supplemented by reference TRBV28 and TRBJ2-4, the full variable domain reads DVKVTQSSRYLVKRTGEKVFLECVQDMDHENMFWYRQDPGLGLRLIYFSYDVKMKEKGDIPEGYSVSREKKERFSLILESASTNQTSMYLCASSQPPGGKNIQYFGAGTRLSVL.

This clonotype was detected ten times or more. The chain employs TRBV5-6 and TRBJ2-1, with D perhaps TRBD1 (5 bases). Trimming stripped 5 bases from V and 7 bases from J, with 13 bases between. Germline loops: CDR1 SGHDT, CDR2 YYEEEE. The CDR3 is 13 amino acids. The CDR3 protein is CASRKGLFNEQFF. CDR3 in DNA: TGTGCCAGCAGGAAGGGGCTGTTTAATGAGCAGTTCTTC.

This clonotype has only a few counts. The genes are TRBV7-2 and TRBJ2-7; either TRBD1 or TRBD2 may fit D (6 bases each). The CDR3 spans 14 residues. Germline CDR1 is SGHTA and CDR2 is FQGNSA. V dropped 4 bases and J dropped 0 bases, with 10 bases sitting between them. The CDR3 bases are TGTGCCAGCAGCTGGGGGGCCACCTCCTACGAGCAGTACTTC. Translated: CASSWGATSYEQYF.

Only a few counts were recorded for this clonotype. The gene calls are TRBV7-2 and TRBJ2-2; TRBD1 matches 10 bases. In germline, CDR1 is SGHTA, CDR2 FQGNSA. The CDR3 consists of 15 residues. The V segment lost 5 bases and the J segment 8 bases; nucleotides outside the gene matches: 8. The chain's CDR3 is CASSLDRGREGELFF. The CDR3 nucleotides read TGTGCCAGCAGCCTAGACAGGGGGCGCGAAGGGGAGCTGTTTTTT.

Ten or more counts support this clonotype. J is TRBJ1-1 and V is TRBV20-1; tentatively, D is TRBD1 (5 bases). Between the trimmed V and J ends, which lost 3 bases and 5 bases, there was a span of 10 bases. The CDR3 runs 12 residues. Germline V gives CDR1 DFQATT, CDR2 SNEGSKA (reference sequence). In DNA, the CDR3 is TGCAGTGCTAGCACCGGGGGAACTGAAGCTTTCTTT. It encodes CSASTGGTEAFF.

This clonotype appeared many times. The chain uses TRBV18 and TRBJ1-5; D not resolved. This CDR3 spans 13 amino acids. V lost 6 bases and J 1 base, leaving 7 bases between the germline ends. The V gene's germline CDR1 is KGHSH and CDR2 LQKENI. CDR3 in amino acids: CASSLRSNQPQHF. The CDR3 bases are TGTGCCAGCTCCCTCAGGAGCAATCAGCCCCAGCATTTT.

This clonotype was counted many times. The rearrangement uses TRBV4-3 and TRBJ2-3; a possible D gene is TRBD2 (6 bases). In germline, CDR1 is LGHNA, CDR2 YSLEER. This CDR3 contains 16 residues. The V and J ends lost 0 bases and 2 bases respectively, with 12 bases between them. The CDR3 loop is CASSQDRWDFTDTQYF. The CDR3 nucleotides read TGCGCCAGCAGCCAAGATCGTTGGGACTTCACAGATACGCAGTATTTT.

CDR3 sequence: CASTPGGSRVEAFF. The CDR3 region has the DNA TGTGCCAGCACCCCGGGAGGGTCCAGGGTTGAAGCTTTCTTT. The genes are TRBV12-3 or TRBV12-4 and TRBJ1-1; perhaps TRBD1 as D (5 bases). CDR3 length: 14 amino acids. V lost 7 bases and J lost 7, with 19 bases in between.

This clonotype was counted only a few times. Here the CDR3 reads CSARPGRGSYEQYF. In DNA, the CDR3 is TGCAGTGCTAGGCCCGGTCGCGGATCCTACGAGCAGTACTTC. The V and J genes are TRBV20-1 and TRBJ2-7; D gene uncertain. The CDR3 totals 14 residues. The V gene lost 3 bases and the J gene lost 1 base, with 13 bases spanning the gap. The germline V gene has CDR1 DFQATT and CDR2 SNEGSKA (reference sequence).

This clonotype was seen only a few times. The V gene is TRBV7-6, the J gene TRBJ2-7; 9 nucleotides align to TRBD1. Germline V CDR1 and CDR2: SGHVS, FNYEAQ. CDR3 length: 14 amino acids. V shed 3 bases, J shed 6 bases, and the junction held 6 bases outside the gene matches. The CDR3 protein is CASSFTGGRGEQYF. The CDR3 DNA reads TGTGCCAGCAGCTTTACAGGGGGCCGAGGCGAGCAGTACTTC.